Following are 19 T cell receptor beta chains from one sample sequenced in a study of CD8+CD57+ T cells in acquired aplastic anemia. Template material for TCR beta VDJ and CDR3 profiling consisted of genomic DNA. TCRdb ran MiXCR on the reads and lists one entry per CDR3 protein. Of approximately 270,000 distinct CDR3 sequences listed, 45% to 65% were seen once; the top ten hold 8%. The sequencing input was sorted CD4+, CD8+, or CD8+CD57+ T cells (not recorded which) from PBMCs. These receptors all stem from a human donor with severe aplastic anemia or a healthy control (not recorded which).

This clonotype came up many times. The chain links TRBV5-6 to TRBJ1-6, with D maybe TRBD1 (6 bases). Germline CDR1 SGHDT, CDR2 YYEEEE. This CDR3 comprises 16 residues. Trimming stripped 4 bases from V and 10 bases from J, with 21 bases between. The CDR3 nucleotides are TGTGCCAGCAGCCCACCCGCGGGACACTCCGAATCACCCCTCCACTTT. Amino acid sequence: CASSPPAGHSESPLHF.

The chain recombines TRBV7-9 with TRBJ1-1; D possibly corresponds to TRBD1 (6 bases). The CDR3 consists of 12 residues. The germline V gene has CDR1 SEHNR and CDR2 FQNEAQ (reference sequence). Trimming removed 7 bases at V and 6 bases at J, with 12 bases between. CDR3 sequence reads: CASNEQGAEAFF. DNA of the CDR3: TGTGCCAGCAACGAACAGGGTGCTGAAGCTTTCTTT.

The chain has TRBV7-2 and TRBJ2-3; 7 positions match TRBD2. CDR3 length: 13 residues. Germline-derived CDR1 and CDR2 are SGHTA and FQGNSA. V was clipped by 8 bases and J by 3 bases; unmatched bases: 5. The CDR3 DNA is TGTGCCAGCGCCCGGGGGGAAACAGATACGCAGTATTTT. It encodes CASARGETDTQYF.

This chain joins TRBV6-1 and TRBJ1-1; perhaps TRBD1 as D (6 bases). CDR1 and CDR2 (germline): MNHNS, SASEGT. CDR3 length: 12 amino acids. The V gene lost 5 bases and the J gene lost 8 bases, with 12 bases spanning the gap. The CDR3 coding sequence is TGTGCCAGCAGTTATGGTGGGACAGAAGCTTTCTTT. It encodes CASSYGGTEAFF.

Ten or more counts support this clonotype. V is TRBV6-2 or TRBV6-3 and J is TRBJ2-7; 7 nucleotides line up with TRBD1. Germline V lookup: CDR1 MNHEY, CDR2 SVGEGT. J was trimmed by 2 bases and V by 6 bases; bases with no gene match: 7. The CDR3 spans 14 residues. This CDR3 reads CASRRRDSAYEQYF. The CDR3 DNA is TGTGCCAGCAGACGAAGGGACAGTGCCTACGAGCAGTACTTC.

The chain combines TRBV6-5 with TRBJ2-5; D not resolved. CDR1 MNHEY and CDR2 SVGAGI come from the germline V gene. Trimming stripped 6 bases from V and 2 bases from J, with 10 bases between. The CDR3 spans 13 residues. This CDR3 is CASRRQKQETQYF. As DNA, the CDR3 is TGTGCCAGCAGGCGCCAGAAACAAGAGACCCAGTACTTC.

This clonotype was observed a handful of times. CDR3: CASSPDLPHTEAFF. Written as DNA, the CDR3 is TGTGCCAGCTCACCGGACCTACCTCACACTGAAGCTTTCTTT. The V and J genes are TRBV18 and TRBJ1-1; the D is unclear. Germline CDR1 and CDR2: KGHSH and LQKENI. The V gene lost 3 bases and the J gene lost 3 bases, with 11 bases spanning the gap. The CDR3 runs 14 residues. The variable domain in full, with the rest retrieved from reference TRBV18 and TRBJ1-1, is NAGVMQNPRHLVRRRGQEARLRCSPMKGHSHVYWYRQLPEEGLKFMVYLQKENIIDESGMPKERFSAEFPKEGPSILRIQQVVRGDSAAYFCASSPDLPHTEAFFGQGTRLTVV.

The chain has TRBV14 and TRBJ2-7, with unresolved D. Germline V lookup: CDR1 SGHDN, CDR2 FVKESK. This CDR3 spans 15 amino acids. The V end was cut by 0 bases, the J end by 6 bases, with 15 bases between. CDR3 sequence reads: CASSQDRAPIGEQYF. DNA for the CDR3: TGTGCCAGCAGCCAAGACAGAGCCCCAATAGGCGAGCAGTACTTC.

The rearrangement joins TRBV20-1 to TRBJ2-7, with TRBD2 matching 9 bases. With 2 bases clipped from V and 7 bases from J, the junction kept 6 bases outside the gene matches. Germline V gene data show CDR1 as DFQATT and CDR2 as SNEGSKA (reference sequence). The CDR3 extends over 13 amino acids. The CDR3 DNA reads TGCAGTGCTAGAATAGCGGGAGCAGGGGAGCAGTACTTC. It translates to CSARIAGAGEQYF.

The rearrangement uses TRBV15 and TRBJ2-7, with TRBD2 as a possible D gene (5 bases). CDR3 length: 16 amino acids. Trimming took 3 bases from V and 2 from J, leaving 17 bases between them. Germline CDR1 and CDR2: LNHNV and YYDKDF (reference sequence). The CDR3 bases are TGTGCCACCAGCAGCCCTAGCCGGGATCCCCCCTACGAGCAGTACTTC. This encodes CATSSPSRDPPYEQYF.

The chain has TRBV10-3 and TRBJ2-1; tentatively, D is TRBD2 (6 bases). Germline assignment: CDR1 ENHRY and CDR2 SYGVKD. Trimming stripped 3 bases from V and 2 bases from J, with 8 bases between. The CDR3 consists of 14 residues. The CDR3 sequence: CAISEGGAYNEQFF. The CDR3 coding sequence is TGTGCCATCAGTGAAGGCGGGGCCTACAATGAGCAGTTCTTC.

This clonotype was counted between two and nine times. V gene TRBV5-1 combines with J gene TRBJ1-6; D is undetermined. This CDR3 spans 14 amino acids. Trimming pared 0 bases from V and 9 bases from J, leaving 10 bases between. Germline-derived CDR1 and CDR2 are SGHRS and YFSETQ. The CDR3 loop is CASSLALEGSPLHF. CDR3 DNA sequence: TGCGCCAGCAGCTTGGCCCTCGAAGGTTCACCCCTCCACTTT.

The chain carries TRBV20-1 and TRBJ1-2; D is unresolved. Trimming took 7 bases from V and 8 from J, leaving 17 bases between them. The CDR3 runs 12 residues. Germline V gene sequence: CDR1 DFQATT, CDR2 SNEGSKA (reference sequence). The CDR3 here is CSVPALGGGYTF. As DNA, the CDR3 is TGCAGTGTCCCGGCATTGGGCGGAGGCTACACCTTC.

In its sample, this clonotype was seen a few times. The chain is built from TRBV28 and TRBJ1-5; D perhaps matches TRBD1 (6 bases). Germline-derived CDR1 and CDR2 are MDHEN and SYDVKM. This CDR3 is built from 15 residues. V dropped 3 bases and J dropped 7 bases, with 16 bases sitting between them. The DNA of the CDR3 is TGTGCCAGCAGTTTCCTACGAGGGGGAGTCCAGCCCCAGCATTTT. Its translation is CASSFLRGGVQPQHF.

There are many counts of this clonotype. The chain employs TRBV19 and TRBJ1-5; TRBD1 matches 7 bases. CDR1 LNHDA and CDR2 SQIVND come from the germline V gene (reference sequence). Trimming removed 10 bases from V and 5 bases from J; junction bases left unmatched: 14. The CDR3 extends over 15 amino acids. CDR3 coding DNA: TGTGCCACCGAAATACCGGGACAGCCACATCAGCCCCAGCATTTT. Translating it yields CATEIPGQPHQPQHF.

This clonotype is a singleton in its sample. The conserved closing phenylalanine or tryptophan is absent in this CDR3, likely reflecting a read error. The limits of the CDR3 on the DNA are not certain, so only TCRdb's listed CDR3 is given. V gene TRBV5-1 combines with J gene TRBJ1-3. Including both end residues, the CDR3 is 12 amino acids long. Looked up from germline, CDR1 is SGHRS and CDR2 is YFSETQ. The CDR3 spells CASSLVGTSGGR.

There are many counts of this clonotype. The chain carries TRBV20-1 and TRBJ1-5; 12 bases agree with TRBD1. The CDR3 runs to 18 residues. Germline CDR1 is DFQATT and CDR2 is SNEGSKA (reference sequence). The ends lost 3 bases at V and 0 bases at J; junction bases unmatched: 9. Here the CDR3 reads CSASPGTGGLISNQPQHF. CDR3 DNA: TGCAGTGCTAGCCCCGGGACAGGGGGCCTCATTAGCAATCAGCCCCAGCATTTT.

There are many counts of this clonotype. This rearrangement joins TRBV27 to TRBJ1-6; D might be TRBD1 (5 bases). The V gene's germline CDR1 is MNHEY and CDR2 SMNVEV (reference sequence). Trimming shortened V by 7 bases and J by 10 bases, and 20 bases separated the two germline ends. The CDR3 sequence is 15 residues long. The CDR3 DNA reads as TGTGCCAGCATCACCAGAGGGCAGGACAACTCACCCCTCCACTTT. It is translated as CASITRGQDNSPLHF.

The V gene is TRBV5-1, the J gene TRBJ2-2; 11 positions match TRBD2. V dropped 7 bases and J dropped 6; count of bases not matched to a gene: 8. The germline gives CDR1 SGHRS, CDR2 YFSETQ. The CDR3 extends over 15 amino acids. CDR3 residues: CASGLAGGFSGELFF. CDR3 nucleotides: TGCGCCAGCGGCCTAGCGGGGGGTTTTTCCGGGGAGCTGTTTTTT.